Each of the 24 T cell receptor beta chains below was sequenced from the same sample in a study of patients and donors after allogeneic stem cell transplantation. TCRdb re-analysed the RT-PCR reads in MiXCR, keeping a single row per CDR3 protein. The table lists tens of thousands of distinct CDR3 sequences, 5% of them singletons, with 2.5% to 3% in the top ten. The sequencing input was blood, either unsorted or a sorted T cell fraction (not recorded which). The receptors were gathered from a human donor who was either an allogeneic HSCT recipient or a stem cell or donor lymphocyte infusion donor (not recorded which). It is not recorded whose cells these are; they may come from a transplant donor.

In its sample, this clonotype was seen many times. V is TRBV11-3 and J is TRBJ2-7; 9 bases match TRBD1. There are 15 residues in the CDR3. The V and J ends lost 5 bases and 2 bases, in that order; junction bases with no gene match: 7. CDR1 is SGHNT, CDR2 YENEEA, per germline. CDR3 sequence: CASSPGQGRTYEQYF. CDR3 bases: TGTGCCAGCAGCCCAGGACAGGGGAGAACCTACGAGCAGTACTTC.

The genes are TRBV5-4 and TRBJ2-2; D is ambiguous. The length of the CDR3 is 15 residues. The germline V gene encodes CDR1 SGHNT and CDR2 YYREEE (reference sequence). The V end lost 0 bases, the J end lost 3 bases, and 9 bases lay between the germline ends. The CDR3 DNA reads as TGTGCCAGCAGCTTGGACCCCCTGGACACCGGGGAGCTGTTTTTT. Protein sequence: CASSLDPLDTGELFF. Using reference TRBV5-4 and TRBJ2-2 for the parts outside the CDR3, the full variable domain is ETGVTQSPTHLIKTRGQQVTLRCSSQSGHNTVSWYQQALGQGPQFIFQYYREEENGRGNFPPRFSGLQFPNYSSELNVNALELDDSALYLCASSLDPLDTGELFFGEGSRLTVL.

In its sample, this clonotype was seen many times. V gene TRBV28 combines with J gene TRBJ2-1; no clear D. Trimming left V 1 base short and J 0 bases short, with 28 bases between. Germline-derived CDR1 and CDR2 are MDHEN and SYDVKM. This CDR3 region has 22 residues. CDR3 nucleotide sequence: TGTGCCAGCAGTTTATCATTAGCTTGGCGACTTGGCGGTCGGAGCTCCTACAATGAGCAGTTCTTC. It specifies CASSLSLAWRLGGRSSYNEQFF.

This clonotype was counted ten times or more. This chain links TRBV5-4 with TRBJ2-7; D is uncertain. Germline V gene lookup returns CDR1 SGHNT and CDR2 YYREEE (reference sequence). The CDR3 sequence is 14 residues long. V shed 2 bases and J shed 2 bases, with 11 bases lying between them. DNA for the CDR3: TGTGCCAGCAGCTTACTAAAGGGCCCCTACGAGCAGTACTTC. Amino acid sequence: CASSLLKGPYEQYF.

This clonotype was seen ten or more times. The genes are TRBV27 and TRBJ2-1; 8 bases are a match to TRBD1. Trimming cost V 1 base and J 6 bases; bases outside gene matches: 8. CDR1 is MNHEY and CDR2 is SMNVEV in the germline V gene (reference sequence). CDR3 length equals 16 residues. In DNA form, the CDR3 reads TGTGCCAGCAGTTTATTATTACCCACAGGGGGCAATGAGCAGTTCTTC. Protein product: CASSLLLPTGGNEQFF.

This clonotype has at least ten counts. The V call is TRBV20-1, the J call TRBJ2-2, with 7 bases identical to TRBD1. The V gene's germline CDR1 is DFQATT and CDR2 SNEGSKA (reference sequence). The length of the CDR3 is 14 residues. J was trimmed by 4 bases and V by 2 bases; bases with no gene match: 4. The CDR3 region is CSARRDRSTGELFF. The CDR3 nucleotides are TGCAGTGCTAGAAGGGACAGAAGCACCGGGGAGCTGTTTTTT.

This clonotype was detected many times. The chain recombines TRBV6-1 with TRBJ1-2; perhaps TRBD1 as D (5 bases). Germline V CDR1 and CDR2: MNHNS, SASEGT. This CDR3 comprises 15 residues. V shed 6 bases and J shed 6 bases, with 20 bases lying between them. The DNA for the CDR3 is TGTGCCAGCAGCCCATGGGACCTTACGGGGAATGGCTACACCTTC. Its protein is CASSPWDLTGNGYTF.

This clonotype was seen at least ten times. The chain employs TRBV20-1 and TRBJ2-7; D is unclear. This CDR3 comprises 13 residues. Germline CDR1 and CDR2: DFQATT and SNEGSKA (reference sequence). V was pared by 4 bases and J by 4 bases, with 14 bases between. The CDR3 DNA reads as TGCAGTGCTACATCCGGCCTCACGTACGAGCAGTACTTC. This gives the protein CSATSGLTYEQYF.

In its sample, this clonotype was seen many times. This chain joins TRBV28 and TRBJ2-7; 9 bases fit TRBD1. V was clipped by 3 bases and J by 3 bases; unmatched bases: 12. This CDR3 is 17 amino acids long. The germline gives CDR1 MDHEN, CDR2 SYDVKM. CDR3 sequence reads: CASSFTKDRGLIYEQYF. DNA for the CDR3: TGTGCCAGCAGTTTCACCAAGGACAGGGGCTTGATCTACGAGCAGTACTTC.

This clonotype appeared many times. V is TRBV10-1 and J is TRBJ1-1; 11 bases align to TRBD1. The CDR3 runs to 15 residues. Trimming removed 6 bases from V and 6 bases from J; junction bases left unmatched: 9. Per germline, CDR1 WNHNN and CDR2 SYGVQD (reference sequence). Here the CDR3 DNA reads TGCGCCAGCAGCCAACCGGGACAGGGGGAGGCTGAAGCTTTCTTT. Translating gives CASSQPGQGEAEAFF.

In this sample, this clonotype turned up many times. The CDR3 is CASSPSKFETQYF. CDR3 bases: TGTGCCAGCTCCCCATCGAAATTCGAGACCCAGTACTTC. This chain links TRBV18 with TRBJ2-5; D gene unclear. This CDR3 contains 13 residues. Trimming pared 6 bases from V and 5 bases from J, leaving 13 bases between. Germline V gives CDR1 KGHSH, CDR2 LQKENI.

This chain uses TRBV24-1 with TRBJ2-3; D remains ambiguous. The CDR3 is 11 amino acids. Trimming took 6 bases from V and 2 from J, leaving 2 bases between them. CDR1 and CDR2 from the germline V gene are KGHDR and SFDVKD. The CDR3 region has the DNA TGTGCCACCAGTATCACAGATACGCAGTATTTT. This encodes CATSITDTQYF.

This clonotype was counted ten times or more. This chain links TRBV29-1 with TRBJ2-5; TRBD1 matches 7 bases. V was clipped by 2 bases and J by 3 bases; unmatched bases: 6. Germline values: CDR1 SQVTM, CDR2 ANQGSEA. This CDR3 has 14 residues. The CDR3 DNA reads TGCAGCGTTGAATCGGGGACAGAAAAAGAGACCCAGTACTTC. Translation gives CSVESGTEKETQYF. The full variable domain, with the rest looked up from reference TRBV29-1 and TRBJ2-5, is SAVISQKPSRDICQRGTSLTIQCQVDSQVTMMFWYRQQPGQSLTLIATANQGSEATYESGFVIDKFPISRPNLTFSTLTVSNMSPEDSSIYLCSVESGTEKETQYFGPGTRLLVL.

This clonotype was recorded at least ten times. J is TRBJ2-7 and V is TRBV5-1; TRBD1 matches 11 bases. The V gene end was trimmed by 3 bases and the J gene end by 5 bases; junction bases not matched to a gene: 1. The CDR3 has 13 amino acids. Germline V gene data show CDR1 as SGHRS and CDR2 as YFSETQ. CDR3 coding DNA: TGCGCCAGCAGCTCGGACAGGGGGCACGAGCAGTACTTC. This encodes CASSSDRGHEQYF.

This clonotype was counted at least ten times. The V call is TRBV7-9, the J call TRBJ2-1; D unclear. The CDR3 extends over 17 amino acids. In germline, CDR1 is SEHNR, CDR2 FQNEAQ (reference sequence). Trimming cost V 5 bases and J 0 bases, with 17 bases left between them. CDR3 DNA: TGTGCCAGCAGCCGACACCGTCCCGGAACCTCCTACAATGAGCAGTTCTTC. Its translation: CASSRHRPGTSYNEQFF.

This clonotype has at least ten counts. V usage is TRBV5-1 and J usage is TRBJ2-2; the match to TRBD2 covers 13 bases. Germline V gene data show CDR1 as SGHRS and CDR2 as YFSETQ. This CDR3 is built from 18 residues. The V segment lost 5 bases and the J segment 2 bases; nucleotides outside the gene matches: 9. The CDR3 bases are TGCGCCAGCAGACCCAGGACTAGCGGGGGTCCTAACACCGGGGAGCTGTTTTTT. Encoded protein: CASRPRTSGGPNTGELFF.

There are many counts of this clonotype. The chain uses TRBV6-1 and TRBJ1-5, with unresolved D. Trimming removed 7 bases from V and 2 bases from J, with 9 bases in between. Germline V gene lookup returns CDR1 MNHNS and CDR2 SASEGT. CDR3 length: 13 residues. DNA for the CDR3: TGTGCCAGCACGGGGTTTGGCAATCAGCCCCAGCATTTT. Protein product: CASTGFGNQPQHF.

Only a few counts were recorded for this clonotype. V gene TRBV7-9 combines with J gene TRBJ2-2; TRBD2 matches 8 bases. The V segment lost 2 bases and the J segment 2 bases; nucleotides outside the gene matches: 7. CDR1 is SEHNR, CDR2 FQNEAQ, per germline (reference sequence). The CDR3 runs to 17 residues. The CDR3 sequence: CASSLTGVAGNTGELFF. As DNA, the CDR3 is TGTGCCAGCAGCTTAACCGGAGTAGCGGGAAACACCGGGGAGCTGTTTTTT. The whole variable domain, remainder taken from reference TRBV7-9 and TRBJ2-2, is DTGVSQNPRHKITKRGQNVTFRCDPISEHNRLYWYRQTLGQGPEFLTYFQNEAQLEKSRLLSDRFSAERPKGSFSTLEIQRTEQGDSAMYLCASSLTGVAGNTGELFFGEGSRLTVL.

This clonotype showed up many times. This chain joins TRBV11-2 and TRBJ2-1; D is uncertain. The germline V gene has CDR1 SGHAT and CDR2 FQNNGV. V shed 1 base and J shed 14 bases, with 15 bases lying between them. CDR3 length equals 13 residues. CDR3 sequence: CASSLGIGEAKFF. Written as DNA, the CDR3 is TGTGCCAGCAGCTTAGGAATCGGAGAGGCAAAGTTCTTC.

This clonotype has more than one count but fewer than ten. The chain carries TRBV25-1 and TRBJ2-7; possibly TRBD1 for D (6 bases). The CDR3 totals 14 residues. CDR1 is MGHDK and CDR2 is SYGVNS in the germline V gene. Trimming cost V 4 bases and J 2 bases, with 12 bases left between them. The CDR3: CASSGMTGTYEQYF. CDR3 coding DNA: TGTGCCAGCAGTGGAATGACAGGTACCTACGAGCAGTACTTC.

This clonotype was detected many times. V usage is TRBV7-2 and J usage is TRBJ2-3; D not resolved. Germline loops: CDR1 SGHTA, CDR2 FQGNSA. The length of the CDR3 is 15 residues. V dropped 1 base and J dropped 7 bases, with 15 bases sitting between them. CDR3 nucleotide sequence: TGTGCCAGCAGCTTAGTCCGGGTCAAGGCCCATACGCAGTATTTT. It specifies CASSLVRVKAHTQYF.

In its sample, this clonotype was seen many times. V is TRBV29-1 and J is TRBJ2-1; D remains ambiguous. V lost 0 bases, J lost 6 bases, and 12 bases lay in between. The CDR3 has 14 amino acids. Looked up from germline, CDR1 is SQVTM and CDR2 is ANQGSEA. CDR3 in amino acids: CSVEDLRKSNEQFF. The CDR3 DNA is TGCAGCGTTGAAGATCTTAGAAAAAGCAATGAGCAGTTCTTC.

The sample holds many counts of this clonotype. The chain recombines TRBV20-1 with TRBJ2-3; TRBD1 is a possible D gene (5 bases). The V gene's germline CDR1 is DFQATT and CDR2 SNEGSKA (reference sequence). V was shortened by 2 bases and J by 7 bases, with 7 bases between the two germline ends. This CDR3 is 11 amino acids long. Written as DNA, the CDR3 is TGCAGTGCTAGACAGGGAAATACGCAGTATTTT. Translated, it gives CSARQGNTQYF.

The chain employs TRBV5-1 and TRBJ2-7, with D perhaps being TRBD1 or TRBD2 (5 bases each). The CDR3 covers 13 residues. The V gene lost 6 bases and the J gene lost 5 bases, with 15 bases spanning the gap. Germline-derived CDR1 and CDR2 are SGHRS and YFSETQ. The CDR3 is CASKGPGSHEQYF. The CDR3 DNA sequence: TGCGCCAGCAAGGGACCAGGGTCCCACGAGCAGTACTTC.